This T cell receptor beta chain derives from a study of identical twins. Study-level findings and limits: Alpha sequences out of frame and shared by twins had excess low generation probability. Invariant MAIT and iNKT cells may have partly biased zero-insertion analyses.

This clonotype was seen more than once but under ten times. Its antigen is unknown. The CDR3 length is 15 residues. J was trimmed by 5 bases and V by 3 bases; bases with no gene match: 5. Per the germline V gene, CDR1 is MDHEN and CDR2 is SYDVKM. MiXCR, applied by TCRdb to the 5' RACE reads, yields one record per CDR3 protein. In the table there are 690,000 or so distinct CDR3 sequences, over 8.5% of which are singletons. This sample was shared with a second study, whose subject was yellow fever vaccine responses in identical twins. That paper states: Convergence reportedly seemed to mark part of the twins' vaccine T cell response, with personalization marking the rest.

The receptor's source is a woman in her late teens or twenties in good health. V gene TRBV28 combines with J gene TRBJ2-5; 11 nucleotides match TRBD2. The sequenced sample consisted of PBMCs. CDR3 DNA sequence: TGTGCCAGCAGTTTCCGGACTAGCGGGTGGGAGACCCAGTACTTC. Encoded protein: CASSFRTSGWETQYF.